A single sample is the source of the 10 T cell receptor beta chains below, sequenced in a study of blood T cell repertoires in COVID-19. TCRdb's copy holds only in-frame clones and misses some; the assay was immunoSEQ multiplex PCR. The table includes over 250,000 clones, about 68% detected once. Material: peripheral blood. The source is a woman older than 75 with acute or convalescent COVID-19.

This clone was observed once. The rearrangement joins TRBV10-3 to TRBJ2-3; 9 bases match TRBD1. CDR3 length equals 14 residues. Germline CDR1 and CDR2: ENHRY and SYGVKD. V lost 10 bases, J lost 6 bases, and 11 bases stayed unmatched. The CDR3 reads CATSRDRAKDTQYF. CDR3 DNA sequence: TGTGCCACCAGCCGGGACAGGGCAAAGGATACGCAGTATTTT.

The chain combines TRBV5-6 with TRBJ1-2, with 7 bases aligning to TRBD1. Trimming removed 7 bases from V and 0 bases from J; junction bases left unmatched: 6. This CDR3 comprises 14 residues. Germline-derived CDR1 and CDR2 are SGHDT and YYEEEE. This CDR3 reads CASGRTGANYGYTF. For the CDR3, the DNA is TGTGCCAGCGGACGGACAGGAGCTAACTATGGCTACACCTTC.

The gene calls are TRBV2 and TRBJ1-4; D is possibly TRBD1 (5 bases). Germline CDR1 SNHLY, CDR2 FYNNEI. The CDR3 consists of 14 residues. Deletions cut 6 bases from V and 7 bases from J, with 15 bases between. The CDR3 reads CASRIGRDGEKLFF. The CDR3 nucleotides read TGTGCCAGCAGGATAGGGAGGGACGGTGAAAAACTGTTTTTT.

The rearrangement links TRBV7-2 to TRBJ1-5; D unresolved. Per the germline V gene, CDR1 is SGHTA and CDR2 is FQGNSA. Trimming removed 1 base at V and 0 bases at J, with 7 bases between. The CDR3 sequence is 15 residues long. In nucleotides, the CDR3 is TGTGCCAGCAGCTTAGACCTCTATAGCAATCAGCCCCAGCATTTT. This sequence encodes CASSLDLYSNQPQHF.

The chain links TRBV5-1 to TRBJ2-3, with D perhaps matching TRBD2 (6 bases). Per the germline V gene, CDR1 is SGHRS and CDR2 is YFSETQ. The CDR3 is made up of 16 amino acids. The germline V and J ends were trimmed by 2 bases and 3 bases, with 16 bases remaining between them. CDR3 nucleotide sequence: TGCGCCAGCAGCTTCACTTTCGGGAGCGTAACAGATACGCAGTATTTT. Protein sequence: CASSFTFGSVTDTQYF.

This clone was detected only a few times. The chain couples TRBV5-6 to TRBJ2-1, with a tentative D call TRBD2 (5 bases). CDR3 length equals 17 residues. The V gene's germline CDR1 is SGHDT and CDR2 YYEEEE. With 2 bases removed from V and 0 bases from J, the gap between germline ends came to 15 bases. CDR3 amino acids: CASSFRGLRSSYNEQFF. The CDR3 DNA is TGTGCCAGCAGCTTTCGCGGGCTCCGGAGCTCCTACAATGAGCAGTTCTTC.

The chain employs TRBV28 and TRBJ1-2, with D uncertain. The CDR3 sequence is 12 residues long. Germline CDR1 and CDR2: MDHEN and SYDVKM. Trimming removed 4 bases from V and 4 bases from J, with 7 bases in between. CDR3 sequence (DNA): TGTGCCAGCAGTTCTACAGTCTATGGCTACACCTTC. Translation gives CASSSTVYGYTF.

The J gene is TRBJ1-6, the V gene TRBV6-5; tentative D call: TRBD1 (6 bases). Germline values: CDR1 MNHEY, CDR2 SVGAGI. CDR3 length: 15 amino acids. V gave up 5 bases and J gave up 7 bases, with 15 bases separating them. CDR3 in DNA: TGTGCCAGCAGTAAGTGGAGAGACAGGAATTCACCCCTCCACTTT. This sequence encodes CASSKWRDRNSPLHF.

In DNA, the CDR3 is TGTGCCAGCAGAACAGGGGAGGGCAATCAGCCCCAGCATTTT. Amino acid sequence: CASRTGEGNQPQHF. The chain employs TRBV6-5 and TRBJ1-5; 7 bases match TRBD1. CDR3 length: 14 amino acids. CDR1 is MNHEY, CDR2 SVGAGI, per germline. Trimming took 6 bases from V and 2 from J; bases not matched to a gene: 4.

This chain links TRBV19 with TRBJ1-6, with 10 bases fitting TRBD1. This CDR3 comprises 15 residues. V dropped 7 bases and J dropped 10; count of bases not matched to a gene: 10. The V gene's germline CDR1 is LNHDA and CDR2 SQIVND (reference sequence). The CDR3 DNA follows: TGTGCCAGTACCCTTCTAGGGACAGGGGACTCACCCCTCCACTTT. Protein: CASTLLGTGDSPLHF.